A selection of T cell receptor beta chains follows, all from one sample in a study of T-cell reconstitution after alpha-beta-depleted transplantation in children. TCRdb fed the PCR reads into MiXCR, producing one record per CDR3 protein. Altogether some 200,000 distinct CDR3 sequences are present, less than 8% being singletons, with the ten largest covering 3% to 3.5%. The sequences come from PBMCs from the stem cell graft donor, collected from the stem cell graft. Receptors were obtained from a human donor who donated a stem cell graft to a child with Wiskott-Aldrich syndrome. Both conserved end residues are part of each CDR3. D genes are given only for firm matches. Only part of the rows carry a size: once, few, many, or a class if the clone is expanded.

abundance	v_gene	j_gene	d_gene	CDR3nt	CDR3aa
NA	TRBV29-1	TRBJ1-1	TRBD1	TGCAGCGTGCAAGACAGGGTGACTGAAGCTTTCTTT	CSVQDRVTEAFF
NA	TRBV29-1	TRBJ2-1	TRBD2	TGCAGCGTGGTACTAGCGGGAGGTCTAAATGAGCAGTTCTTC	CSVVLAGGLNEQFF
NA	TRBV29-1	TRBJ2-3	NA	TGCAGCGTTGGTTCCAGGTTAGGGGGTATCACAGATACGCAGTATTTT	CSVGSRLGGITDTQYF
NA	TRBV18	TRBJ2-3	NA	TGTGCCAGCTCACCATCCGGGATTGACGCCAGGACGCAGTATTTT	CASSPSGIDARTQYF
few	TRBV4-2	TRBJ1-1	NA	TGTGCCAGCAGCCAAGATCGGGTTGAAGCTTTCTTT	CASSQDRVEAFF
NA	TRBV18	TRBJ1-2	TRBD1	TGTGCCAGCTCACCCCGGACAGGCGGCTACACCTTC	CASSPRTGGYTF
many	TRBV20-1	TRBJ1-1	NA	TGCAGGCCCCTGGGAAGCCAGAACACTGAAGCTTTCTTT	CRPLGSQNTEAFF
many	TRBV7-8	TRBJ2-7	TRBD2	TGTGCCAGCAGCTTGCCCCGCAGCGCGGGGGGTAAAGTTATTAGTTACGAGCAGTACTTC	CASSLPRSAGGKVISYEQYF
many	TRBV7-2	TRBJ1-1	NA	TGTGCCAGCAGCATTCTCGATAAGCGGGATACTGAAGCTTTCTTT	CASSILDKRDTEAFF
many	TRBV5-4	TRBJ2-1	TRBD2	TGTGCCAGCAGCTATAGTAAGGGAGGGAATGAGCAGTTCTTC	CASSYSKGGNEQFF
many	TRBV7-2	TRBJ2-7	NA	TGTGCCAGCAGCCAAGACACAGCACACTACGAGCAGTACTTC	CASSQDTAHYEQYF
NA	TRBV7-8	TRBJ2-2	NA	TGTGCCAGCAGCAAGGCCCCACAAATCGAGCTGTTTTTT	CASSKAPQIELFF
many	TRBV5-1	TRBJ1-1	TRBD1	TGCGCCAGCAGCTTGGCCACAAGGGACAGGGGGACTGAAGCTTTCTTT	CASSLATRDRGTEAFF
few	TRBV4-3	TRBJ2-7	NA	TGCGCCAGCAGCCAAGATAGGGGACCCCTTAGAGAGCAGTACTTC	CASSQDRGPLREQYF
many	TRBV28	TRBJ1-1	NA	TGTGCCAGCACCTGGGGAGACTTGAACACTGAAGCTTTCTTT	CASTWGDLNTEAFF
many	TRBV20-1	TRBJ2-7	NA	TGCAGTGCTAGAAGGGGGGAACCGGGCTCCTACGAGCAGTACTTC	CSARRGEPGSYEQYF
many	TRBV12-3/TRBV12-4	TRBJ1-5	TRBD1	TGTGCCAGCAGTTCGGGACAGGGGGCTTACCAGCCCCAGCATTTT	CASSSGQGAYQPQHF
many	TRBV27	TRBJ1-5	NA	TGTGCCAGCAGTTTATCGGGGAGGAGCAATCAGCCCCAGCATTTT	CASSLSGRSNQPQHF
many	TRBV7-6	TRBJ2-3	NA	TGTGCCAGCAGCCATGCCAGGGGCGCTTCAGGGGATACGCAGTATTTT	CASSHARGASGDTQYF
many	TRBV6-6	TRBJ1-1	NA	TGTGCCAGCCTTCGGTTGAACACTGAAGCTTTCTTT	CASLRLNTEAFF
many	TRBV19	TRBJ2-3	NA	TGTGCCAGTAGTAAGAGTGTGCGGGATACGCAGTATTTT	CASSKSVRDTQYF
NA	TRBV5-1	TRBJ2-7	NA	TGCGCCAGCTCCGTCGGGCCCTACGAGCAGTACTTC	CASSVGPYEQYF
many	TRBV9	TRBJ1-6	NA	TGTGCCAGCAGCGCTTACGGAAGCTCCTATAATTCACCCCTCCACTTT	CASSAYGSSYNSPLHF
many	TRBV5-1	TRBJ2-2	NA	TGCGCCAGCAGCTTGGCCGTCAAGGACACCGGGGAGCTGTTTTTT	CASSLAVKDTGELFF
many	TRBV7-9	TRBJ1-1	TRBD1	TGTGCCAGCAGCCCTATACAGGGGGCGGTGACTGAAGCTTTCTTT	CASSPIQGAVTEAFF
many	TRBV7-9	TRBJ2-1	TRBD2	TGTGCCAGCAGCTTAGTAGTTTCCGGGAGGGATGAGCAGTTCTTC	CASSLVVSGRDEQFF
NA	TRBV5-1	TRBJ2-5	TRBD2	TGCGCCAGCAGCTCGGGAATAGCGGGATTAGAGACCCAGTACTTC	CASSSGIAGLETQYF